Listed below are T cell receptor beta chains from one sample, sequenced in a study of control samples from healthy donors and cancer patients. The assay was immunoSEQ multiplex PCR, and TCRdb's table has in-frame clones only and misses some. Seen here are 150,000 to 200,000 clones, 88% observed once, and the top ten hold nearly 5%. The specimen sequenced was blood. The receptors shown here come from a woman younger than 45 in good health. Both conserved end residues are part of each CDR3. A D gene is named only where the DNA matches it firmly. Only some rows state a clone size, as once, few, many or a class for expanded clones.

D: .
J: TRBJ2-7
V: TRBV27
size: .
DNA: TGTGCCAGCAGTTTCTTACCCTCCTACGAGCAGTACTTC
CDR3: CASSFLPSYEQYF

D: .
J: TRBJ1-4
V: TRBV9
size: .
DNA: TGTGCCAGCAGCCCGTTCTTGTCATCGAACACGGGTGAAAAACTGTTTTTT
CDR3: CASSPFLSSNTGEKLFF

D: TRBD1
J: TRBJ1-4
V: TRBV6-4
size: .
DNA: TGTGCCAGCAGGGCTACAGGGGCACCTAATGAAAAACTGTTTTTT
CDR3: CASRATGAPNEKLFF

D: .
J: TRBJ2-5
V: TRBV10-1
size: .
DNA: TGCGCCAGCAGTGAGTCGATGGCAGGGGAAGAGACCCAGTACTTC
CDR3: CASSESMAGEETQYF

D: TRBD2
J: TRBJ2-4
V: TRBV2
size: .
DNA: TGTGCCAGCAGGACCCGACTAGCGGGGGAGAACATTCAGTACTTC
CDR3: CASRTRLAGENIQYF

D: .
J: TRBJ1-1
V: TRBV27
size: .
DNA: TGTGCCAGCAGTTTAGGGGTGAACCGGGAAGCTTTCTTT
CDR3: CASSLGVNREAFF

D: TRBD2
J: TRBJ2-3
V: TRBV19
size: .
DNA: TGTGCCAGTAGCAGACTAGCGGGCACAGATACGCAGTATTTT
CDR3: CASSRLAGTDTQYF

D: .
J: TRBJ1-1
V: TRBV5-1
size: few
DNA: TGCGCCAGCAGCTTCGAACTTAGATCTGAAGCTTTCTTT
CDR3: CASSFELRSEAFF

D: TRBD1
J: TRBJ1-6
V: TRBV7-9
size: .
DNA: TGTGCCAGCAGCTTAGCGGGGGACAGGGTGTCACCCCTCCACTTT
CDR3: CASSLAGDRVSPLHF

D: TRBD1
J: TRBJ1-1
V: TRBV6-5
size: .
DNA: TGTGCCAGCAGTTACCCTTGGACAGGGGATACTGAAGCTTTCTTT
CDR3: CASSYPWTGDTEAFF

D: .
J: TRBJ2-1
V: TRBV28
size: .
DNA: TGTGCCAGCAGTCTCTACAGCGGCTACAATGAGCAGTTCTTC
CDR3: CASSLYSGYNEQFF

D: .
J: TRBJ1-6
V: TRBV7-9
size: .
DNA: TGTGCCAGCAGCATTCCGAATTCACCCCTCCACTTT
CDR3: CASSIPNSPLHF

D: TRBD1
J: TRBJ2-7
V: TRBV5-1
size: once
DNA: TGCGCCAGCAGCACCGGACAGGGGGGTTCCTACGAGCAGTACTTC
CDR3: CASSTGQGGSYEQYF

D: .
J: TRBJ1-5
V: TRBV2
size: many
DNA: TGTGCCTGCACGCGTTCAGGGAATCAGCCCCAGCATTTT
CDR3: CACTRSGNQPQHF

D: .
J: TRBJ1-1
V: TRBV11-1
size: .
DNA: TGTGCCAGCAGCTTGGAGACAAGGAACACTGAAGCTTTCTTT
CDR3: CASSLETRNTEAFF

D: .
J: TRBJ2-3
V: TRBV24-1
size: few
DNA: TGTGCCACCGGGATTAGAGGGGGAGGCCCAGATACGCAGTATTTT
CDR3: CATGIRGGGPDTQYF

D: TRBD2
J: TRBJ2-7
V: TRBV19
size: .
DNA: TGTGCCAGTAGTTCACAGCGGGAGAGAATCTACGAGCAGTACTTC
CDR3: CASSSQRERIYEQYF

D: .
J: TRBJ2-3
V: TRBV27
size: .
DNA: TGTGCCAGCAGTTTATCGCGCTGGGACACAGATACGCAGTATTTT
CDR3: CASSLSRWDTDTQYF

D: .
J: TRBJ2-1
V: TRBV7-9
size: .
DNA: TGTGCCAGCAGCCTTCCCCGCAATGAGCAGTTCTTC
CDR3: CASSLPRNEQFF

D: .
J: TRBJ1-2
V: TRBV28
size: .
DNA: TGTGCCAGCAGTTCCAGGGACTACTATGGCTACACCTTC
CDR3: CASSSRDYYGYTF

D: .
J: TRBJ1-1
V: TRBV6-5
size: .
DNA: TGTGCCAGCAGTTACGGTACGGGGGAGAACACTGAAGCTTTCTTT
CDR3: CASSYGTGENTEAFF

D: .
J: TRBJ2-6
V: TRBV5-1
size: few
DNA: TGCGCCAGCAGCTTGGGTCCTGGGGCCAACGTCCTGACTTTC
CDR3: CASSLGPGANVLTF

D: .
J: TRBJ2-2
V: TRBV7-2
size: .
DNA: TGTGCCAGCAGCCCTAGGACACTATACACCGGGGAGCTGTTTTTT
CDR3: CASSPRTLYTGELFF

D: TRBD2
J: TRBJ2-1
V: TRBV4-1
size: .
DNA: TGCGCCAGCAGCCACCCTGGGGGGACTAGCGGGAAAGGATCCTACAATGAGCAGTTCTTC
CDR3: CASSHPGGTSGKGSYNEQFF

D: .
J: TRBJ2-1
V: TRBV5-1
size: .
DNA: TGCGCCAGCAGCCCTACCTCGCAGAACAATGAGCAGTTCTTC
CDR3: CASSPTSQNNEQFF

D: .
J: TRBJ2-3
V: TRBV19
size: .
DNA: TGTGCCAGTAGTATAGATCTAAAGGTACCGACGCAGTATTTT
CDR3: CASSIDLKVPTQYF

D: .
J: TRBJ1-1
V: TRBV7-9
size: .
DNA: TGTGCCAGCAGCTTAAAGGCAGACACTGAAGCTTTCTTT
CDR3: CASSLKADTEAFF

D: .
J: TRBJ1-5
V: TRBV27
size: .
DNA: TGTGCCAGCAGTTTTAACCCCGGTCCCGGGTGGGGACAGCCCCAGCATTTT
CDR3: CASSFNPGPGWGQPQHF

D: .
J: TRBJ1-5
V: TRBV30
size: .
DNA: TGTGCCTGGAGTGTTGGAGGGAACAATCAGCCCCAGCATTTT
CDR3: CAWSVGGNNQPQHF

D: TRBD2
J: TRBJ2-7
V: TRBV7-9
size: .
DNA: TGTGCCAGCAGCACAATAGCGGGCCTTCTGGTCGGGCAGTACTTC
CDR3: CASSTIAGLLVGQYF

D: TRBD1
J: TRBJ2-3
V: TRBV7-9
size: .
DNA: TGTGCCAGCAGCCCAACCTTGGGGACAGGGGCGACAGATACGCAGTATTTT
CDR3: CASSPTLGTGATDTQYF

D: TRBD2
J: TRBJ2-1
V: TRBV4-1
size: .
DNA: TGCGCCAGCAGCCAGGTTGAGGCGGGAGGGCCCGGTGAGCAGTTCTTC
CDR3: CASSQVEAGGPGEQFF

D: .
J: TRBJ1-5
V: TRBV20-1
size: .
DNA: TGCAGTGCTAGTCAGGGAGGGGGTAGCAATCAGCCCCAGCATTTT
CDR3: CSASQGGGSNQPQHF

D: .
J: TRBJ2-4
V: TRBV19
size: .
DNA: TGTGCCAGTAGTACAAAGATCCGGGAGTCGGTTCAGTACTTC
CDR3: CASSTKIRESVQYF

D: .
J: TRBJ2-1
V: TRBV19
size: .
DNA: TGTGCCAGTGGACCCCCCCGGTCAGGGATCAATGAGCAGTTCTTC
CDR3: CASGPPRSGINEQFF

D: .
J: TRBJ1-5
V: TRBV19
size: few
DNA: TGTGCCAGTAGTATCGGCAGGACCCCGGGACAGCCCCAGCATTTT
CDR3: CASSIGRTPGQPQHF

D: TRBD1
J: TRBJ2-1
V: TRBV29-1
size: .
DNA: TGCAGCGTGGCTGGACAGGTGCCCTACAATGAGCAGTTCTTC
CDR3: CSVAGQVPYNEQFF

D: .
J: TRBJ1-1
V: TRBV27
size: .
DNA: TGTGCCAGCAGTTTATCCGTCATGAACACTGAAGCTTTCTTT
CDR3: CASSLSVMNTEAFF

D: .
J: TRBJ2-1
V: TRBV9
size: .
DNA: TGTGCCAGCAGCATGGACTTCGACGAGTTCAATGAGCAGTTCTTC
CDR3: CASSMDFDEFNEQFF

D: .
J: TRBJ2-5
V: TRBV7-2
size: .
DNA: TGTGCCAGCAGCACATCCTCCGGTGTAGGCTCAGAGACCCAGTACTTC
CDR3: CASSTSSGVGSETQYF

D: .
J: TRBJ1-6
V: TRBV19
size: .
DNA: TGTGCCAGTAGTAGGCAGGGAGGTTCACCCCTCCACTTT
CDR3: CASSRQGGSPLHF

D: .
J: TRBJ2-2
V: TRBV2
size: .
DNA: TGTGCCAGCAGTCAAGTAAAGTCCGGGGAGCTGTTTTTT
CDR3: CASSQVKSGELFF

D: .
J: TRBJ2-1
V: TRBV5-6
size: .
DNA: TGTGCCAGCAGCTTGGCGGGGTTTCCCCCGTTCTTC
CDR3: CASSLAGFPPFF

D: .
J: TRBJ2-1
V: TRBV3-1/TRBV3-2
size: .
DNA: TGTGCCAGCAGCCAAGACCTAGCAGACTTAACCAATGAGCAGTTCTTC
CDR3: CASSQDLADLTNEQFF

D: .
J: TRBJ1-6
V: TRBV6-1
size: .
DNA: TGTGCCAGCAGTGACAGGCCTAATTCACCCCTCCACTTT
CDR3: CASSDRPNSPLHF

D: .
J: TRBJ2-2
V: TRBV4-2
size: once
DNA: TGTGCCAGCAGCCAAGAGATGCGGGGCCGCGGGGAGCTGTTTTTT
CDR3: CASSQEMRGRGELFF

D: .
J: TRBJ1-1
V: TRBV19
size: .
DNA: TGTGCCAGTAGTCCCACAGGGAGCACTGAAGCTTTCTTT
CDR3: CASSPTGSTEAFF

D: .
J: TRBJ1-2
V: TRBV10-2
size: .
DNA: TGCGCCAGCAGTGACGGCTGGGGGTTAAACTATGGCTACACCTTC
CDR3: CASSDGWGLNYGYTF

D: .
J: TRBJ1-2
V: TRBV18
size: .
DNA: TGTGCCAGCTCGAGAGAAACTGGCTACACCTTC
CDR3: CASSRETGYTF

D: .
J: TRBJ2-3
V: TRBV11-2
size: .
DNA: TGTGCCAGCAGCTTTAGTCGGTTAGGCGATACGCAGTATTTT
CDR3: CASSFSRLGDTQYF

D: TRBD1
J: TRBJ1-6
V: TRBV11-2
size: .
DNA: TGTGCCAGCAGCTTAGGGACAGGGGTTAATTCACCCCTCCACTTT
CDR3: CASSLGTGVNSPLHF

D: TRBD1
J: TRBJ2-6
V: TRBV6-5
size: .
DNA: TGTGCCAGCAGTAAACAGGGGTCTGGGGCCAACGTCCTGACTTTC
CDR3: CASSKQGSGANVLTF

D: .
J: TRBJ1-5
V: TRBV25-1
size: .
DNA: TGTGCCAGTTCTAAGGGGTTAGGAAATCAGCCCCAGCATTTT
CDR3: CASSKGLGNQPQHF

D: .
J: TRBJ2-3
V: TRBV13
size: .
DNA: TGTGCCAGCAGCTTTGGCGACCGTATGGGAGATACGCAGTATTTT
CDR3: CASSFGDRMGDTQYF

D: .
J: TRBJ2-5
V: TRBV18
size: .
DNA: TGTGCCAGCTCACCCCCTGGGTCAGACCAAGAGACCCAGTACTTC
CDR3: CASSPPGSDQETQYF

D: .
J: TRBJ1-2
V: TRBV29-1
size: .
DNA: TGCAGCGTTGAAGAGAAAGGGTTAGGTGGCTACACCTTC
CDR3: CSVEEKGLGGYTF

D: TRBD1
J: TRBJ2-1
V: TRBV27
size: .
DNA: TGTGCCAGCAGTTTAGTGGACAGGACAATGAGTTTTATGGTGGGGCAGTTCTTC
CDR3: CASSLVDRTMSFMVGQFF